The 9 T cell receptor beta chains below were found in one sample sequenced in a study of beta chain features in type 1 diabetes. Sequencing targeted expressed TCRB transcripts, as all isolated RNA had been reverse transcribed. This table comes from immunoSEQ multiplex PCR, and its TCRdb copy is limited to in-frame clones, with some not included. The repertoire consists of about 320,000 clones, with 14% occurring once and the leading ten covering about 6.6%. The material sequenced was central memory CD4+ T cells from blood. The receptor source for this set is a young man in good health.

This chain uses TRBV7-2 with TRBJ2-3; 7 positions match TRBD1. The CDR3 length is 16 residues. Unmatched junction bases numbered 5, after V lost 1 base and J lost 1 base. Germline V gene lookup returns CDR1 SGHTA and CDR2 FQGNSA. For the CDR3, the DNA is TGTGCCAGCAGCTTAGACGTGACAGGGCGCACAGATACGCAGTATTTT. This gives the protein CASSLDVTGRTDTQYF. The variable domain in full, completed from reference TRBV7-2 and TRBJ2-3, reads GAGVSQSPSNKVTEKGKDVELRCDPISGHTALYWYRQSLGQGLEFLIYFQGNSAPDKSGLPSDRFSAERTGGSVSTLTIQRTQQEDSAVYLCASSLDVTGRTDTQYFGPGTRLTVL.

For this clone: The sample has other DNA sequences that encode this CDR3 too. The V call is TRBV15, the J call TRBJ2-5; D is uncertain. V was shortened by 4 bases and J by 5 bases, with 8 bases between the two germline ends. CDR3 length equals 12 residues. Germline V lookup: CDR1 LNHNV, CDR2 YYDKDF (reference sequence). The CDR3 loop reads CATSIARETQYF. For the CDR3, the DNA is TGTGCCACCAGCATTGCACGGGAGACCCAGTACTTC.

Here the CDR3 reads CSVQDPDNGYTF. CDR3 sequence (DNA): TGCAGCGTTCAGGACCCGGACAATGGCTACACCTTC. The V gene is TRBV29-1, the J gene TRBJ1-2; a weak D match, TRBD1 (5 bases). Trimming took off 5 bases at V and 6 bases at J, with 13 bases between the two ends. CDR3 length equals 12 residues. The V gene's germline CDR1 is SQVTM and CDR2 ANQGSEA.

The CDR3 bases are TGTGCCAGCAGCTTAAAAACAGCAGGGTATGGCTACACCTTC. It yields the protein CASSLKTAGYGYTF. The V call is TRBV7-8, the J call TRBJ1-2; D perhaps matches TRBD1 (5 bases). Germline-derived CDR1 and CDR2 are SGHVS and FQNEAQ. V dropped 2 bases and J dropped 5 bases, with 12 bases sitting between them. The CDR3 covers 14 residues.

The chain carries TRBV15 and TRBJ2-6; D possibly corresponds to TRBD1 (5 bases). With 3 bases removed from V and 3 bases from J, the gap between germline ends came to 15 bases. There are 17 residues in the CDR3. From germline, CDR1 is LNHNV and CDR2 YYDKDF (reference sequence). CDR3 DNA: TGTGCCACCAGCAGCCGCCGTGCAGGGAATGGGGCCAACGTCCTGACTTTC. It is translated as CATSSRRAGNGANVLTF.

This clone was recorded a few times. The V gene is TRBV4-3, the J gene TRBJ2-5; 7 bases are shared with TRBD2. V shed 0 bases and J 4 bases; nucleotides not matched to a gene: 8. Per the germline V gene, CDR1 is LGHNA and CDR2 is YSLEER. This CDR3 is built from 16 residues. CDR3 in DNA: TGCGCCAGCAGCCAAGATCAGGCTAGCGGAATAGAGACCCAGTACTTC. Translated, it gives CASSQDQASGIETQYF.

This clone was observed a few times. CDR3 bases: TGTGCCAGCAGCACAATTCCTCACAGGGGGCCACCCGACGAGCAGTACTTC. As protein: CASSTIPHRGPPDEQYF. The chain carries TRBV7-6 and TRBJ2-7; 9 bases are shared with TRBD1. The CDR3 has 17 residues. CDR1 and CDR2 (germline): SGHVS, FNYEAQ. V trimming: 5 bases; J trimming: 5 bases; junction bases outside the gene matches: 16.

In this sample, this clone turned up many times. The CDR3 sequence is CASDQTRNAEQFF. The CDR3 nucleotides read TGTGCCAGCGACCAGACTAGAAACGCTGAGCAGTTCTTC. The chain links TRBV7-9 to TRBJ2-1; D is possibly TRBD2 (6 bases). V was trimmed by 8 bases and J by 9 bases, leaving 17 bases between them. The CDR3 has 13 residues. The germline gives CDR1 SEHNR, CDR2 FQNEAQ (reference sequence).

This clone has a handful of counts. This rearrangement joins TRBV11-3 to TRBJ1-5; 8 bases agree with TRBD1. The CDR3 has 15 amino acids. The V gene's germline CDR1 is SGHNT and CDR2 YENEEA. The V and J ends lost 1 base and 4 bases, in that order; junction bases with no gene match: 3. In nucleotides, the CDR3 is TGTGCCAGCAGCTTAGCAGGGGGCCAAAATCAGCCCCAGCATTTT. The encoded protein is CASSLAGGQNQPQHF.